The clone carrying this T cell receptor beta chain was seen more than once but under ten times. Its antigen remains unknown. At one boundary the junction diverges from the germline segment, which might be a read error. The CDR3 runs 13 residues. CDR1 is SSHAT and CDR2 is FNYEAQ in the germline V gene (reference sequence). This entry is derived from a study of cytomegalovirus exposure and HLA in healthy donors. General study results and limits: Rarity characterized most TCR sequences, yet some public TCRs appeared in many donors. It was confirmed in vitro that three of the CMV-associated chains were specific for CMV antigens. The tendency of first-cohort TCR clusters to co-occur in the 130 or so validation repertoires was identified by a subsequent analysis.

It was the approximately 130-subject validation cohort, separate from the approximately 670-subject first cohort, to which the donors belonged. Assay used: immunoSEQ multiplex PCR; TCRdb lists only in-frame clones, some missing. In the table there are about 220,000 clones, approximately 87% of which are singletons. Sequencing was carried out using PBMCs. The source is a man aged 18 to 29 in good health and CMV-seronegative. V and J are TRBV7-7 and TRBJ2-5; TRBD2 matches 7 bases. CDR3 in amino acids: CASSWDYEETQYF. CDR3 DNA sequence: TGTGCTAGCAGCTGGGACTATGAAGAGACCCAGTACTTC.